The rows below give T cell receptor beta chains drawn from one sample of a study of cytomegalovirus exposure and HLA in healthy donors. Generated by immunoSEQ multiplex PCR, the TCRdb table keeps only in-frame clones and is missing some. Altogether fewer than 200,000 clones are present, approximately 81% being singletons, with the ten largest covering about 2.2%. Sequencing used PBMCs. These receptors all come from a woman in her twenties or thirties in good health and CMV-seronegative. Each CDR3 is given with its conserved first and last residue. D genes are given only for firm matches. Clone size is stated in some rows and not others, as once, few, many or a class when expanded.

d_gene	abundance	v_gene	j_gene	CDR3nt	CDR3aa
NA	once	TRBV4-2	TRBJ2-7	TGTGCCAGCAGCCAAGTCTGGCAGGGCAGGTTCGACGAGCAGTACTTC	CASSQVWQGRFDEQYF
NA	NA	TRBV19	TRBJ2-2	TGTGCCAGTAGTATAGAACCGGGTACCGGGGAGCTGTTTTTT	CASSIEPGTGELFF
TRBD2	NA	TRBV29-1	TRBJ2-5	TGCAGCGTTGAATGGGCTAGCGGGGTTGCCCTCGCAGAGACCCAGTACTTC	CSVEWASGVALAETQYF
TRBD1	NA	TRBV7-9	TRBJ1-1	TGTGCCAGCAGCCGACAGGGCCGGCGGGGCACTGAAGCTTTCTTT	CASSRQGRRGTEAFF
TRBD1	NA	TRBV6-5	TRBJ2-7	TGTGCCAGCAGTTTACGTCGGACAGGGGTCAACTACGAGCAGTACTTC	CASSLRRTGVNYEQYF
TRBD1	few	TRBV5-5	TRBJ1-5	TGTGCCAGCAGCCTTGACAGGGGAGGCAATCAGCCCCAGCATTTT	CASSLDRGGNQPQHF
NA	NA	TRBV19	TRBJ2-5	TGTGCCAGTAGTATAGGAGGACAGGGAGGGCGAGAGACCCAGTACTTC	CASSIGGQGGRETQYF
NA	NA	TRBV5-5	TRBJ1-1	TGTGCCAGCAGCTTGACCCGACAGATGAACACTGAAGCTTTCTTT	CASSLTRQMNTEAFF
TRBD1	NA	TRBV4-3	TRBJ2-1	TGCGCCAGCAGCCAAGCCGGGACAGGGGGCAATGAGCAGTTCTTC	CASSQAGTGGNEQFF
NA	NA	TRBV4-3	TRBJ1-1	TGCGCCAGCAGCCAAACCACAGGGTCGCTCGCTGAAGCTTTCTTT	CASSQTTGSLAEAFF
TRBD1	NA	TRBV29-1	TRBJ1-5	TGCAGCGTCGGGACAGGGCAAGGGGGAAGCAATCAGCCCCAGCATTTT	CSVGTGQGGSNQPQHF
TRBD2	once	TRBV5-1	TRBJ2-1	TGCGCCAGCAGCTCTAAAGCGGGGGGGCCGAGGGAGCAGTTCTTC	CASSSKAGGPREQFF
NA	NA	TRBV2	TRBJ2-5	TGTGCCAGCAGTGAAACCACATGGGAGACCCAGTACTTC	CASSETTWETQYF
NA	NA	TRBV28	TRBJ1-1	TGTGCCAGCAGTTTCAGGGGCCGAGCTACTGAAGCTTTCTTT	CASSFRGRATEAFF
NA	NA	TRBV11-3	TRBJ2-3	TGTGCCAGCAGCTTAAACGGGGACACAGATACGCAGTATTTT	CASSLNGDTDTQYF
TRBD1	NA	TRBV28	TRBJ1-3	TGTGCCAGCAGGACAGGGGGCACTGGAAACACCATATATTTT	CASRTGGTGNTIYF
NA	NA	TRBV7-2	TRBJ2-2	TGTGCCAGCAGCCAACGAGGAGCGGTCACCGGGGAGCTGTTTTTT	CASSQRGAVTGELFF
NA	NA	TRBV9	TRBJ2-3	TGTGCCAGCAGCCTAAACACAGATACGCAGTATTTT	CASSLNTDTQYF
NA	NA	TRBV7-2	TRBJ1-2	TGTGCCAGCAGCTTAGAGGGGTGGGGCCCTTTCTATGGCTACACCTTC	CASSLEGWGPFYGYTF
TRBD1	NA	TRBV28	TRBJ1-4	TGTGCCAGCAGTTTTAGTTCCGGGACAGGCGAAAAACTGTTTTTT	CASSFSSGTGEKLFF
NA	NA	TRBV27	TRBJ1-4	TGTGCCAGCAGACCCGGGACAACCCTAAATGAAAAACTGTTTTTT	CASRPGTTLNEKLFF
NA	NA	TRBV19	TRBJ1-1	TGTGCCAGTAGTATCTCCAGATCTAACACTGAAGCTTTCTTT	CASSISRSNTEAFF
TRBD1	NA	TRBV29-1	TRBJ1-1	TGCAGCACACAAGGGACAGGTAAAGGGACTGAAGCTTTCTTT	CSTQGTGKGTEAFF
TRBD1	NA	TRBV9	TRBJ1-5	TGTGCCAGCAGCCCGGGGGGACAGGGACTTTATCAGCCCCAGCATTTT	CASSPGGQGLYQPQHF
NA	NA	TRBV30	TRBJ2-5	TGTGCCTGGGCCAGACTAGTACAAGAGACCCAGTACTTC	CAWARLVQETQYF
TRBD2	NA	TRBV7-8	TRBJ2-1	TGTGCCAGCAGCTTATTCGGGAGGAGCTCCTACAATGAGCAGTTCTTC	CASSLFGRSSYNEQFF
NA	few	TRBV28	TRBJ1-1	TGTGCCAGCTCACGACAGCCTATGAACACTGAAGCTTTCTTT	CASSRQPMNTEAFF